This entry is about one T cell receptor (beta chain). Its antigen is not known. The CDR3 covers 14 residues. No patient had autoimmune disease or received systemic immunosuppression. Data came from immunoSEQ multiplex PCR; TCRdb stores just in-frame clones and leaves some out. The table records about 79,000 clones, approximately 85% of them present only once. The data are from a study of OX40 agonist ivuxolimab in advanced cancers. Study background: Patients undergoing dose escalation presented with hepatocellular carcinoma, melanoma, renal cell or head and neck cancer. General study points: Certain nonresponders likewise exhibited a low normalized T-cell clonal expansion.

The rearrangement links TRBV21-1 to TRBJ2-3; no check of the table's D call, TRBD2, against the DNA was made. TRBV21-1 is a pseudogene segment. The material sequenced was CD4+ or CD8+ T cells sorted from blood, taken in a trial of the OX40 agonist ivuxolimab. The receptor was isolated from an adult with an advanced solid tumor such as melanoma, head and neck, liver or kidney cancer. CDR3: CASSKSGLDDTQYF. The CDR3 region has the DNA TGTGCCAGCAGCAAATCTGGACTCGATGATACGCAGTATTTT.